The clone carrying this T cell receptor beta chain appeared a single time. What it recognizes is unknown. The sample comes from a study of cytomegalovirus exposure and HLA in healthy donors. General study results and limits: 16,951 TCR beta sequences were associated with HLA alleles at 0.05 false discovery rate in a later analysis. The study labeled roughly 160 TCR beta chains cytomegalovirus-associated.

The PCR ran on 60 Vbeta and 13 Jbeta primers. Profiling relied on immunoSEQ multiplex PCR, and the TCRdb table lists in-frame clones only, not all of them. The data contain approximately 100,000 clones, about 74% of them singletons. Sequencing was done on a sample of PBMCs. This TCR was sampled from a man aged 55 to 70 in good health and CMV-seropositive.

CDR3 protein: CAWSVLAGGTDTQYF. In nucleotides, the CDR3 is TGTGCCTGGAGTGTCTTGGCGGGGGGCACAGATACGCAGTATTTT. The rearrangement uses TRBV30 and TRBJ2-3, with 7 bases fitting TRBD2. The CDR3 sequence is 15 residues long. From germline, CDR1 is GTSNPN and CDR2 SVGIG (reference sequence). V lost 0 bases and J lost 1; bases outside the gene matches: 4. The full variable domain, its missing parts supplied by reference TRBV30 and TRBJ2-3, is SQTIHQWPATLVQPVGSPLSLECTVEGTSNPNLYWYRQAAGRGLQLLFYSVGIGQISSEVPQNLSASRPQDRQFILSSKKLLLSDSGFYLCAWSVLAGGTDTQYFGPGTRLTVL.